These 2 T cell receptor beta chains were all obtained from the same sample, sequenced in a study of cytomegalovirus exposure and HLA in healthy donors. In the PCR, 60 Vbeta and 13 Jbeta primers were used. Repertoires were generated with immunoSEQ multiplex PCR, while TCRdb's copy carries only in-frame clones and drops some. The profile shows about 100,000 clones, approximately 80% of them singletons. The sample comprised PBMCs. The receptors were gathered from a woman between 18 and 30 years old in good health and CMV-seropositive.

The chain joins TRBV13 to TRBJ2-3; possible D gene TRBD2, 6 bases. The germline V gene has CDR1 PRHDT and CDR2 FYEKMQ (reference sequence). The CDR3 consists of 14 residues. The V end lost 5 bases, the J end lost 0 bases, and 9 bases lay between the germline ends. This CDR3 reads CASSRSGSTDTQYF. CDR3 nucleotide sequence: TGTGCCAGCAGCAGAAGCGGGAGCACAGATACGCAGTATTTT.

This clone was observed a few times. J is TRBJ1-1 and V is TRBV6-5; 7 nucleotides align to TRBD1. Trimming removed 7 bases from V and 5 bases from J; junction bases left unmatched: 7. This CDR3 spans 13 amino acids. The germline gives CDR1 MNHEY, CDR2 SVGAGI. CDR3: CASTGQAGTEAFF. The CDR3 DNA reads as TGTGCCAGCACTGGACAGGCGGGGACTGAAGCTTTCTTT.